The 20 T cell receptor beta chains below come from one sample, sequenced in a study of monozygotic twins with inflammatory bowel disease. TCRdb reprocessed the 5' RACE reads; each CDR3 protein has one entry and no DNA is given. The sample spans roughly 200,000 distinct CDR3 sequences; the ten largest clones claim roughly 1.5%. The sequenced material came from blood. The receptor set was obtained from a human donor with ulcerative colitis or Crohn's disease, or a healthy co-twin of an affected twin (not recorded which).

This chain links TRBV19 with TRBJ1-1; TCRdb reports TRBD1, a call that lacks DNA to check it against. The CDR3 extends over 13 amino acids. Germline V gene data show CDR1 as LNHDA and CDR2 as SQIVND (reference sequence). The CDR3 loop reads CASSDLGRGQAFF.

The V gene is TRBV18, the J gene TRBJ2-5; TCRdb names TRBD1, which stays unverified in the absence of DNA. The CDR3 contains 15 residues. Per the germline V gene, CDR1 is KGHSH and CDR2 is LQKENI. This CDR3 reads CASSALHEPTETQYF.

V gene TRBV20-1 combines with J gene TRBJ2-1. The CDR3 covers 19 residues. The germline V gene encodes CDR1 DFQATT and CDR2 SNEGSKA (reference sequence). CDR3: CSARAGLTVNRDSYNEQFF.

The rearrangement joins TRBV12-3 or TRBV12-4 to TRBJ1-1; TCRdb lists TRBD1, though no DNA is available to test this call. CDR3 length equals 15 residues. The CDR3 spells CASSPQGSLNTEAFF.

This rearrangement joins TRBV15 to TRBJ1-1. Looked up from germline, CDR1 is LNHNV and CDR2 is YYDKDF (reference sequence). This CDR3 contains 14 residues. The CDR3 reads CATSRSYLNTEAFF.

V usage is TRBV6-5 and J usage is TRBJ1-2. Per germline, CDR1 MNHEY and CDR2 SVGAGI. The CDR3 has 15 amino acids. CDR3 sequence: CASSYSMVANYGYTF.

V gene TRBV12-3 or TRBV12-4 combines with J gene TRBJ2-3; absent DNA, TCRdb's TRBD1 call cannot be checked. The CDR3 loop spans 14 amino acids. The CDR3 loop is CASSARPERTTQYF.

This chain uses TRBV27 with TRBJ1-2. The CDR3 extends over 13 amino acids. In germline, CDR1 is MNHEY, CDR2 SMNVEV (reference sequence). This chain's CDR3 is CASSDPYRYGYTF.

The J gene is TRBJ2-7, the V gene TRBV5-1; TCRdb's D call, TRBD1, is unchecked because there is no DNA. The CDR3 runs to 16 residues. CDR1 and CDR2 (germline): SGHRS, YFSETQ. CDR3 loop: CASSSRPGQGFYEQYF. Supplemented by reference TRBV5-1 and TRBJ2-7, the full variable domain reads KAGVTQTPRYLIKTRGQQVTLSCSPISGHRSVSWYQQTPGQGLQFLFEYFSETQRNKGNFPGRFSGRQFSNSRSEMNVSTLELGDSALYLCASSSRPGQGFYEQYFGPGTRLTVT.

This chain connects TRBV6-6 to TRBJ1-6; TCRdb designates TRBD1, a call that cannot be tested without DNA. The V gene's germline CDR1 is MNHNY and CDR2 SVGAGI (reference sequence). The CDR3 loop spans 14 amino acids. Here the CDR3 reads CASNRDRGNSPLHF.

This chain links TRBV24-1 with TRBJ2-1; absent DNA, TCRdb's TRBD2 call cannot be checked. The germline CDR1 and CDR2 sequences are KGHDR and SFDVKD. The CDR3 length is 18 residues. The CDR3 loop reads CATSDSGGGTTADNEQFF.

This chain joins TRBV18 and TRBJ1-2. The CDR3 consists of 14 residues. In germline, CDR1 is KGHSH, CDR2 LQKENI. CDR3 residues: CASSPAGPVYGYTF.

The chain joins TRBV5-1 to TRBJ2-3; lacking DNA, the TRBD1 call made by TCRdb goes unchecked. The CDR3 has 15 residues. Germline CDR1 reads SGHRS; CDR2 reads YFSETQ. This CDR3 is CASSLAEQGTDTQYF. The variable domain in full, with the rest retrieved from reference TRBV5-1 and TRBJ2-3, is KAGVTQTPRYLIKTRGQQVTLSCSPISGHRSVSWYQQTPGQGLQFLFEYFSETQRNKGNFPGRFSGRQFSNSRSEMNVSTLELGDSALYLCASSLAEQGTDTQYFGPGTRLTVL.

This chain joins TRBV2 and TRBJ1-1; TCRdb reports TRBD1, a call that lacks DNA to check it against. The CDR3 loop spans 15 amino acids. Germline-derived CDR1 and CDR2 are SNHLY and FYNNEI. CDR3 loop: CASRATTRGNTEAFF.

The chain carries TRBV29-1 and TRBJ2-3. Germline CDR1 reads SQVTM; CDR2 reads ANQGSEA. CDR3 length: 12 amino acids. The CDR3: CSVVRSADTQYF.

This chain joins TRBV6-1 and TRBJ1-1; without DNA, the TCRdb call of TRBD1 cannot be checked. Per the germline V gene, CDR1 is MNHNS and CDR2 is SASEGT. This CDR3 comprises 14 residues. CDR3 sequence reads: CASSVEPKGTEAFF.

The chain is built from TRBV6-1 and TRBJ1-2; TCRdb's assignment of TRBD1 cannot be checked, as there is no DNA. CDR1 and CDR2 from the germline V gene are MNHNS and SASEGT. The CDR3 runs 18 residues. The CDR3 loop is CASSEGPFVAGEAGGYTF.

The genes are TRBV7-9 and TRBJ1-2. CDR3 length equals 14 residues. Germline values: CDR1 SEHNR, CDR2 FQNEAQ (reference sequence). This CDR3 reads CASSSSGANYGYTF.

The chain couples TRBV20-1 to TRBJ2-7; as DNA is missing, the TRBD2 call by TCRdb cannot be tested. Per the germline V gene, CDR1 is DFQATT and CDR2 is SNEGSKA (reference sequence). The CDR3 runs 18 residues. CDR3 in amino acids: CSARDPRRASGGVDEQYF.

The CDR3 region is CSARDLRTVNTEAFF. This rearrangement joins TRBV20-1 to TRBJ1-1. The germline gives CDR1 DFQATT, CDR2 SNEGSKA (reference sequence). This CDR3 comprises 15 residues.